The entry that follows covers one T cell receptor (beta chain) sequence. These data belong to a study of control samples from healthy donors and cancer patients. Clones were sequenced by immunoSEQ multiplex PCR, and TCRdb holds only the in-frame ones, with some missing. Of roughly 88,000 clones in the sample, over 90% were seen once. Sequences were obtained from blood. This receptor was identified in a man aged 18-30 years in good health.

CDR3 sequence reads: CASSPYRGSQPQHF. CDR3 in DNA: TGTGCCAGCAGTCCATACAGGGGAAGTCAGCCCCAGCATTTT. This chain uses TRBV27 with TRBJ1-5, with 7 bases that match TRBD1. Germline-derived CDR1 and CDR2 are MNHEY and SMNVEV (reference sequence). The CDR3 totals 14 residues. V shed 5 bases, J shed 6 bases, and the junction held 7 bases outside the gene matches.